This T cell receptor (beta chain) was sequenced in a study of cytomegalovirus exposure and HLA in healthy donors. Study-wide results and caveats: The study labeled 180 or so TCR beta chains cytomegalovirus-associated.

With regard to this clone: The antigen is unknown.

This CDR3 is built from 17 residues. Trimming left V 2 bases short and J 4 bases short, with 21 bases between. The V gene's germline CDR1 is SGHRS and CDR2 YFSETQ. The PCR contained 60 Vbeta and 13 Jbeta primers. Repertoires were generated with immunoSEQ multiplex PCR, while TCRdb's copy carries only in-frame clones and drops some. Of about 130,000 clones listed, around three quarters are singletons. The clonotype originates from a man aged 30 to 45 in good health. What was sequenced was PBMCs. The chain uses TRBV5-1 and TRBJ1-2; D is uncertain. CDR3: CASSFSWARNGGYGYTF. The CDR3 DNA is TGCGCCAGCAGCTTTTCGTGGGCGCGAAATGGTGGCTATGGCTACACCTTC. Full variable domain (outside the CDR3, taken from reference TRBV5-1 and TRBJ1-2): KAGVTQTPRYLIKTRGQQVTLSCSPISGHRSVSWYQQTPGQGLQFLFEYFSETQRNKGNFPGRFSGRQFSNSRSEMNVSTLELGDSALYLCASSFSWARNGGYGYTFGSGTRLTVV.